Listed below are T cell receptor beta chains from one sample, sequenced in a study of cytomegalovirus exposure and HLA in healthy donors. Data came from immunoSEQ multiplex PCR; TCRdb stores just in-frame clones and leaves some out. The table includes over 150,000 clones, approximately 88% detected once. The sequenced material came from PBMCs. These receptors were obtained from a woman aged 25 to 45 in good health and CMV-seronegative. Each CDR3 is given with its conserved first and last residue. D genes are given only for firm matches. Rows give clone size only sometimes, using once, few, many, or a class for an expanded clone.

clone_size	v_call	d_call	j_call	cdr3_aa	cdr3_nt
NA	TRBV28	NA	TRBJ2-3	CASSRDRSTDTQYF	TGTGCCAGCAGCCGAGACAGGAGCACAGATACGCAGTATTTT
NA	TRBV2	TRBD1	TRBJ1-2	CASSNRGVYGYTF	TGTGCCAGCAGTAACAGGGGTGTCTATGGCTACACCTTC
NA	TRBV7-8	NA	TRBJ2-3	CASSFYESRTDTQYF	TGTGCCAGCAGCTTCTACGAGTCGCGCACAGATACGCAGTATTTT
NA	TRBV7-9	TRBD1	TRBJ1-2	CASSDRDRGHYGYTF	TGTGCCAGCAGCGACCGGGACAGGGGACACTATGGCTACACCTTC
NA	TRBV11-2	TRBD1	TRBJ2-3	CASSFPGQGASTQYF	TGTGCCAGCAGCTTCCCGGGACAGGGGGCGAGTACGCAGTATTTT
NA	TRBV4-3	NA	TRBJ2-2	CASSQDPVNTGELFF	TGCGCCAGCAGCCAAGATCCAGTAAACACCGGGGAGCTGTTTTTT
NA	TRBV6-4	TRBD1	TRBJ1-5	CASSDRLGQGISNQPQHF	TGTGCCAGCAGTGACCGACTGGGACAGGGGATAAGCAATCAGCCCCAGCATTTT
NA	TRBV19	NA	TRBJ1-2	CASSMGDSNYGYTF	TGTGCCAGTAGTATGGGCGACAGCAACTATGGCTACACCTTC
once	TRBV23-1	NA	TRBJ2-2	CASSSQDFLNLNTGELFF	TGCGCCAGCAGTTCCCAGGACTTTCTAAACCTTAACACCGGGGAGCTGTTTTTT
NA	TRBV5-6	TRBD1	TRBJ1-4	CASSLTGVLSNEKLFF	TGTGCCAGCAGCCTGACAGGGGTCTTATCTAATGAAAAACTGTTTTTT
NA	TRBV5-1	NA	TRBJ2-1	CASSRTESSYNEQFF	TGCGCCAGCAGCCGGACAGAGAGCTCCTACAATGAGCAGTTCTTC
NA	TRBV7-9	TRBD2	TRBJ2-2	CASSLWLADTGELFF	TGTGCCAGCAGCTTGTGGCTAGCGGACACCGGGGAGCTGTTTTTT
NA	TRBV7-9	NA	TRBJ2-7	CASSPRGGEQYF	TGTGCCAGCAGCCCTCGGGGTGGGGAGCAGTACTTC
NA	TRBV13	TRBD2	TRBJ2-3	CASSPGRGSTDTQYF	TGTGCCAGCAGCCCCGGGCGGGGGTCCACAGATACGCAGTATTTT
NA	TRBV5-1	NA	TRBJ2-5	CASSAGQQETQYF	TGCGCCAGCAGCGCCGGACAGCAAGAGACCCAGTACTTC
NA	TRBV9	TRBD1	TRBJ2-3	CASSPPTGVGTDTQYF	TGTGCCAGCAGCCCCCCGACAGGGGTGGGCACAGATACGCAGTATTTT
few	TRBV4-3	TRBD1	TRBJ1-6	CASSQVAGQGNSPLHF	TGCGCCAGCAGCCAAGTCGCGGGACAGGGGAATTCACCCCTCCACTTT
once	TRBV9	NA	TRBJ1-3	CASSVDQGPGNTIYF	TGTGCCAGCAGCGTAGATCAGGGCCCGGGAAACACCATATATTTT
NA	TRBV19	NA	TRBJ2-1	CASSIYSNNEQFF	TGTGCCAGTAGTATCTACTCCAACAATGAGCAGTTCTTC
NA	TRBV10-1	TRBD2	TRBJ2-2	CASSKREEGGELFF	TGCGCCAGCAGTAAGCGGGAAGAGGGCGGGGAGCTGTTTTTT
NA	TRBV29-1	NA	TRBJ2-6	CSVLGSGANVLTF	TGCAGCGTTCTAGGGAGTGGGGCCAACGTCCTGACTTTC
NA	TRBV6-5	TRBD1	TRBJ1-2	CASSRTGDNGYTF	TGTGCCAGCAGCCGCACAGGGGACAACGGCTACACCTTC
NA	TRBV7-2	NA	TRBJ1-5	CASSLVADSNQPQHF	TGTGCCAGCAGCTTAGTGGCAGATAGCAATCAGCCCCAGCATTTT
NA	TRBV7-9	TRBD2	TRBJ2-7	CASSLAGFGGGRYEQYF	TGTGCCAGCAGCTTAGCGGGGTTCGGCGGGGGGCGATACGAGCAGTACTTC
NA	TRBV5-5	NA	TRBJ2-7	CASSQLQGKSYEQYF	TGTGCCAGCAGCCAACTACAGGGAAAGTCCTACGAGCAGTACTTC
NA	TRBV7-8	TRBD2	TRBJ2-5	CASSPRRSGRAETQYF	TGTGCCAGCAGCCCCCGGAGGTCTGGGAGGGCAGAGACCCAGTACTTC
NA	TRBV19	TRBD1	TRBJ2-7	CASSGPGQGSEEQYF	TGTGCCAGTAGTGGACCGGGACAGGGGTCTGAAGAGCAGTACTTC
NA	TRBV6-4	NA	TRBJ2-7	CAMGGGISYEQYF	TGTGCCATGGGGGGGGGCATCTCCTACGAGCAGTACTTC
NA	TRBV4-3	NA	TRBJ2-3	CASSQDGVRGDADTQYF	TGCGCCAGCAGCCAAGATGGTGTCAGGGGCGACGCAGATACGCAGTATTTT